The clone carrying this T cell receptor beta chain appeared a few times. The antigen is undetermined. The entry originates in a study of cytomegalovirus exposure and HLA in healthy donors. Across the study: Per a later analysis, the roughly 700 first-cohort and under 150 validation repertoires shared one platform. General study results and limits: Within the 120 or so validation repertoires, first-cohort TCR clusters tended to co-occur, according to a later analysis. Among TCR beta chains, those listed as cytomegalovirus-associated numbered approximately 150.

Sequenced by immunoSEQ multiplex PCR; TCRdb stores in-frame clones only, minus some. The sample has 150,000 to 180,000 clones, about 88% seen once. This CDR3 region has 15 residues. V was cut by 2 bases and J by 5 bases, with 14 bases left in between. Germline CDR1 is MNHNY and CDR2 is SVGAGI (reference sequence). The chain employs TRBV6-6 and TRBJ2-3; perhaps TRBD1 as D (6 bases). Sample: PBMCs. The sequence was collected from a man aged 18 to 35 in good health and CMV-seropositive. CDR3: CASSYGQGRGDTQYF. In nucleotides, the CDR3 is TGTGCCAGCAGTTACGGCCAGGGCAGGGGAGATACGCAGTATTTT.